This T cell receptor beta chain was recorded in a study of control samples from healthy donors and cancer patients. This clone was seen a single time. CDR3 length: 16 residues. Germline CDR1 SGHAT, CDR2 FQNNGV. With 5 bases clipped from V and 2 bases from J, the junction kept 11 bases outside the gene matches. Produced via immunoSEQ multiplex PCR; TCRdb's table is partial and in-frame only. This sample has around 110,000 clones, with 88% found just once. V and J are TRBV11-2 and TRBJ2-5, with 7 bases lining up with TRBD2. This TCR was sampled from a woman between 65 and 79 years old in good health. What was sequenced was blood. The CDR3 nucleotides read TGTGCCAGCAGCATTCTCCAACGGCGGGGGCAAGAGACCCAGTACTTC. Its translation is CASSILQRRGQETQYF.